This entry lists 11 T cell receptor beta chains sequenced from one sample in a study of immune characteristics of hereditary and idiopathic chronic pancreatitis. The library was made by the immunoSEQ multiplex PCR assay. Imported from immuneACCESS, the table was reduced by TCRdb to in-frame sequences with V and J called. These copies leave out some clones; in studies compared against another copy, an unresolved V gene accounts for under half, and the cause of the remainder is not known. The table for this sample lists around 9,000 clones; roughly 80% of them were counted only once. The ten largest clonotypes hold approximately 15% of the sample. Pancreas tissue with chronic pancreatitis was obtained from patients having total pancreatectomy with islet autotransplantation (TPIAT). Source material: pancreas tissue with idiopathic chronic pancreatitis. The cell subset or site label on this specimen signifies: chronic pancreatitis without an identified cause. The receptors originated from a human donor with chronic pancreatitis.

The chain links TRBV30 to TRBJ1-1, with D unresolved. This CDR3 is 12 amino acids long. Germline CDR1 is GTSNPN and CDR2 is SVGIG (reference sequence). The V end was cut by 5 bases, the J end by 1 base, with 8 bases between. The DNA for the CDR3 is TGTGCCTGGGGCGACAAGAACACTGAAGCTTTCTTT. Protein: CAWGDKNTEAFF.

The chain couples TRBV6-4 to TRBJ2-3, with 13 bases identical to TRBD2. The CDR3 consists of 17 residues. Germline V gene data show CDR1 as MRHNA and CDR2 as SNTAGT. Germline trimming cut 5 bases from V and 0 bases from J; bases unmatched to any gene: 5. The CDR3 DNA is TGTGCCAGCAGTAGGACTAGCGGGGGCCCTAGCACAGATACGCAGTATTTT. Its translation is CASSRTSGGPSTDTQYF.

Concerning this clone: Other DNA sequences in the sample encode the same CDR3. The chain couples TRBV5-1 to TRBJ1-1; D is undetermined. Between the trimmed V and J ends, which lost 0 bases and 8 bases, there was a span of 14 bases. The germline CDR1 and CDR2 sequences are SGHRS and YFSETQ. This CDR3 has 14 amino acids. CDR3 DNA: TGCGCCAGCAGCTTGGCCCGGGAGCTAGGCGAAGCTTTCTTT. It encodes CASSLARELGEAFF.

This chain connects TRBV3-1 (or the pseudogene TRBV3-2) to TRBJ1-5; TRBD1 is a possible D gene (6 bases). The V and J ends lost 3 bases and 2 bases respectively, with 8 bases between them. Germline V gene lookup returns CDR1 LGHDT and CDR2 YNNKEL (reference sequence). The CDR3 has 14 amino acids. The CDR3: CASSHRGGNQPQHF. The CDR3, as DNA: TGTGCCAGCAGCCACAGGGGAGGCAATCAGCCCCAGCATTTT.

This chain uses TRBV4-2 with TRBJ2-1; D gene uncertain. Germline loops: CDR1 LGHNA, CDR2 YNFKEQ. V was trimmed by 3 bases and J by 8 bases, leaving 11 bases between them. The CDR3 totals 13 residues. CDR3: CASSQTVPHEQFF. For the CDR3, the DNA is TGTGCCAGCAGCCAGACTGTCCCCCATGAGCAGTTCTTC.

This chain connects TRBV5-6 to TRBJ2-5; maybe TRBD2 (6 bases). V was clipped by 0 bases and J by 0 bases, with 9 bases between them. The CDR3 is made up of 15 amino acids. Per the germline V gene, CDR1 is SGHDT and CDR2 is YYEEEE. The CDR3 loop is CASSLVRDYQETQYF. The CDR3 DNA reads TGTGCCAGCAGCTTGGTACGGGACTACCAAGAGACCCAGTACTTC.

This chain uses TRBV3-1 (or the pseudogene TRBV3-2) with TRBJ2-3, with TRBD1 matching over 10 bases. Germline V gives CDR1 LGHDT, CDR2 YNNKEL (reference sequence). The CDR3 has 15 amino acids. V shed 4 bases and J 5 bases; nucleotides not matched to a gene: 6. The CDR3 sequence: CASSRRQGAGDTQYF. The CDR3 nucleotides are TGTGCCAGCAGCCGACGACAGGGGGCAGGAGATACGCAGTATTTT.

This sequence joins TRBV4-2 and TRBJ1-2; no clear D gene. The germline CDR1 and CDR2 sequences are LGHNA and YNFKEQ. There are 14 residues in the CDR3. The ends were cut back, 0 bases at V and 4 bases at J, with 9 bases in the middle. This chain's CDR3 is CASSQDRSAYGYTF. CDR3 in DNA: TGTGCCAGCAGCCAAGATAGATCGGCCTATGGCTACACCTTC.

This chain uses TRBV2 with TRBJ2-4; D is tentatively TRBD1 or TRBD2 (6 bases each). Trimming took off 4 bases at V and 9 bases at J, with 19 bases between the two ends. The CDR3 extends over 15 amino acids. Germline V gene data show CDR1 as SNHLY and CDR2 as FYNNEI. The CDR3 loop reads CASSANGGGGSIQYF. CDR3 in DNA: TGTGCCAGCAGTGCCAACGGCGGAGGGGGGAGCATTCAGTACTTC. Full variable domain (outside the CDR3, taken from reference TRBV2 and TRBJ2-4): EPEVTQTPSHQVTQMGQEVILRCVPISNHLYFYWYRQILGQKVEFLVSFYNNEISEKSEIFDDQFSVERPDGSNFTLKIRSTKLEDSAMYFCASSANGGGGSIQYFGAGTRLSVL.

V and J are TRBV30 and TRBJ2-6; maybe TRBD2 (5 bases). The CDR3 has 17 amino acids. The germline V gene has CDR1 GTSNPN and CDR2 SVGIG (reference sequence). Trimming took off 1 base at V and 0 bases at J, with 13 bases between the two ends. For the CDR3, the DNA is TGTGCCTGGAGTGCCCACGGGGTTCGCTCTGGGGCCAACGTCCTGACTTTC. Translation: CAWSAHGVRSGANVLTF.

This rearrangement joins TRBV6-5 to TRBJ2-3, with 7 bases matching TRBD1. The germline V gene has CDR1 MNHEY and CDR2 SVGAGI. This CDR3 has 15 amino acids. With V trimmed by 0 bases and J by 5 bases, 5 bases remained unmatched. This CDR3 is CASSYSTGSLDTQYF. In DNA, the CDR3 is TGTGCCAGCAGTTACTCGACAGGGTCTTTAGATACGCAGTATTTT.